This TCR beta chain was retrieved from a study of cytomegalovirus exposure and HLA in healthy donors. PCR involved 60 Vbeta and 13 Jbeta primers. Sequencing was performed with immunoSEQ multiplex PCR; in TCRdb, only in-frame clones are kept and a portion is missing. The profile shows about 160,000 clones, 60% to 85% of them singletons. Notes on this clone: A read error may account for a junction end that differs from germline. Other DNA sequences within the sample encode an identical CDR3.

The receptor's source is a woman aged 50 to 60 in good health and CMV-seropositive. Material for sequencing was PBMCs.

CDR3 in amino acids: CAGGTGNTEAFF. The CDR3 DNA reads TGTGCCGGGGGGACAGGGAACACTGAAGCCTTCTTT. V is TRBV7-9 and J is TRBJ1-1; the match to TRBD1 covers 9 bases. The CDR3 has 12 amino acids. Germline V gene data show CDR1 as SEHNR and CDR2 as FQNEAQ (reference sequence).